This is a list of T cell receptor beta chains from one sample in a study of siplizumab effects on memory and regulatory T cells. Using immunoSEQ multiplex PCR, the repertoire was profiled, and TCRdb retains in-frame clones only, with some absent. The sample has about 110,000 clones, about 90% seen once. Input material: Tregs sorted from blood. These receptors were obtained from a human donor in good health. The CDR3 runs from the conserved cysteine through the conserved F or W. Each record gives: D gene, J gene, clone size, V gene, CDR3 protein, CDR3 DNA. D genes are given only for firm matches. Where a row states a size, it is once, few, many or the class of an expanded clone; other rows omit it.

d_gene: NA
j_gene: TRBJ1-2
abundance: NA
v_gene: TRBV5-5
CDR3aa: CASSGGVAYHGYTF
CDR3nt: TGTGCCAGCAGCGGAGGGGTCGCGTACCATGGCTACACCTTC

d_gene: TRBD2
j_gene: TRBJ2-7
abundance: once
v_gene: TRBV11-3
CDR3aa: CASSKGLASSEQYF
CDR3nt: TGTGCCAGCAGCAAAGGACTAGCGTCAAGCGAGCAGTACTTC

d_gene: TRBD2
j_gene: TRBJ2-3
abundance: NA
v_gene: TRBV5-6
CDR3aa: CASSLSGGFRTDTQYF
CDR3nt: TGTGCCAGCAGCTTGTCGGGGGGGTTTAGGACAGATACGCAGTATTTT

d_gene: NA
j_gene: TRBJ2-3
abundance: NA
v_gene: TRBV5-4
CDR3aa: CASSTNSLSTQYF
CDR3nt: TGTGCCAGCAGCACCAACAGCCTATCAACGCAGTATTTT

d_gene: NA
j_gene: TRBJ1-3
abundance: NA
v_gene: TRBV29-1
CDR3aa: CSVETIYSGNTIYF
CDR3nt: TGCAGCGTCGAGACAATCTACTCTGGAAACACCATATATTTT

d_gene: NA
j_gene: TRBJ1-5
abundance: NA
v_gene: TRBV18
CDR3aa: CASSPGVNNQHF
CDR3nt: TGTGCCAGCTCACCTGGGGTAAATAACCAGCATTTT

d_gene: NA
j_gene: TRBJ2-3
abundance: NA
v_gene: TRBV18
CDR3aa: CASSPPIDTQYF
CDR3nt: TGTGCCAGCTCACCACCGATAGATACGCAGTATTTT

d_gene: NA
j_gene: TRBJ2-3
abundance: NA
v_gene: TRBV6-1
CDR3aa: CASSEAVVAATTDTQYF
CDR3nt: TGTGCCAGCAGTGAAGCGGTGGTAGCGGCTACCACAGATACGCAGTATTTT

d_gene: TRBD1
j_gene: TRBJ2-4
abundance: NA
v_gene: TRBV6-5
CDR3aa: CASSPDRSIQYF
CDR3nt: TGTGCCAGCAGTCCGGACAGGAGCATTCAGTACTTC

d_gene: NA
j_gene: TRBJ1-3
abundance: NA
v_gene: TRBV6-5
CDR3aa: CATRTAGTGNTIYF
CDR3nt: TGTGCCACCAGGACGGCGGGAACTGGAAACACCATATATTTT

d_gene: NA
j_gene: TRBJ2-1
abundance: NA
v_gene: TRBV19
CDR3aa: CASSARVGVYNEQFF
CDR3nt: TGTGCCAGTAGTGCCCGAGTAGGGGTTTACAATGAGCAGTTCTTC

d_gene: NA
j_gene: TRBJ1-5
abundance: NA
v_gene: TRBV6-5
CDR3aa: CASSQSTSQPQHF
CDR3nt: TGTGCCAGCAGTCAGAGTACCTCGCAGCCCCAGCATTTT

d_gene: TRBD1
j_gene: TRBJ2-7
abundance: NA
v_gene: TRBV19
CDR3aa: CASSVAGGAYEQYF
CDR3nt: TGTGCCAGTAGCGTGGCAGGGGGAGCTTACGAGCAGTACTTC

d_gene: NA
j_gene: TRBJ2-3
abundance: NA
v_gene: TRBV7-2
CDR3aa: CASSLLGGRTDTQYF
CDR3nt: TGTGCCAGCAGCTTATTGGGCGGGCGCACAGATACGCAGTATTTT

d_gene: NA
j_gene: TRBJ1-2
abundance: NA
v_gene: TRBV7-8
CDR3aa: CASSLREEGYTF
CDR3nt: TGTGCCAGCAGCTTAAGGGAGGAAGGCTACACCTTC

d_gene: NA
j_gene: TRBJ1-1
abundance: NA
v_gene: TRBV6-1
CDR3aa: CASRDVLEAFF
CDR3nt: TGTGCCAGCAGGGACGTCCTTGAAGCTTTCTTT

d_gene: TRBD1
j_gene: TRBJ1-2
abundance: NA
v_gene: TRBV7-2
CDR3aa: CASSIQGVDGYTF
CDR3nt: TGTGCCAGCAGCATTCAGGGGGTTGATGGCTACACCTTC

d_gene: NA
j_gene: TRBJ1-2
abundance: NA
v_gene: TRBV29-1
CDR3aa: CSVGRITGYDYTF
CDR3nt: TGCAGCGTGGGTCGCATCACCGGCTACGACTACACCTTC

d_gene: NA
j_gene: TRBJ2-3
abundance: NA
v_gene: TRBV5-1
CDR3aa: CASSFAEFTDTQYF
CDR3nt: TGCGCCAGCAGCTTTGCAGAGTTCACAGATACGCAGTATTTT

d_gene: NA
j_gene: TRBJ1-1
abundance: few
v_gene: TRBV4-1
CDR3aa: CASSRRGSTEAFF
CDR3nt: TGCGCCAGCAGCCGAAGAGGGAGCACTGAAGCTTTCTTT

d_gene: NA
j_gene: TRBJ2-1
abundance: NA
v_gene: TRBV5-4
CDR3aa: CASSPRGFSGNEQFF
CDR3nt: TGTGCCAGCAGCCCCCGCGGTTTTTCGGGGAATGAGCAGTTCTTC

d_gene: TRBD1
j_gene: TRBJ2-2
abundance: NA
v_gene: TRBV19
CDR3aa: CASSITGDRRNTGELFF
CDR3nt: TGTGCCAGTAGTATAACGGGGGACAGGAGGAACACCGGGGAGCTGTTTTTT

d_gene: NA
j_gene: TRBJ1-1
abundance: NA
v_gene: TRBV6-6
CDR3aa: CASSDRPNTEAFF
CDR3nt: TGTGCCAGCAGTGACAGGCCCAACACTGAAGCTTTCTTT

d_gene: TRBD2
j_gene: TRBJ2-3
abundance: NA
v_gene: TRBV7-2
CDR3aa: CASSPSGRSTDTQYF
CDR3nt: TGTGCCAGCAGCCCTAGCGGGAGATCTACAGATACGCAGTATTTT

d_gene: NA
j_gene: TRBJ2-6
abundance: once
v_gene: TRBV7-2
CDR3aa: CASSATGANVLTF
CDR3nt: TGTGCCAGCAGCGCTACTGGGGCCAACGTCCTGACTTTC

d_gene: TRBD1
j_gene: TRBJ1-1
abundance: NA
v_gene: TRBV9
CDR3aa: CASSAGGENTEAFF
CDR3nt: TGTGCCAGCAGCGCAGGGGGCGAGAACACTGAAGCTTTCTTT

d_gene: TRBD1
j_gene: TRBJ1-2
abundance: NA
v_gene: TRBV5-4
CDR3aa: CASSVNRGWNYGYTF
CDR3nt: TGTGCCAGCAGCGTAAACAGGGGGTGGAACTATGGCTACACCTTC

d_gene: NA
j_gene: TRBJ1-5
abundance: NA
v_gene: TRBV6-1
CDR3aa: CASTEAGNQPQHF
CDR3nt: TGTGCCAGCACCGAGGCCGGGAACCAGCCCCAGCATTTT